This T cell receptor (beta chain) was profiled in a study of vaccination and CD4 T cells after COVID-19. In the study overall: The stimulating agents, overlapping spike peptides, came from SARS-CoV-2, HCoV-NL63, HCoV-OC43 and HCoV-229E.

This clonotype was recorded a few times. Its specificity is unknown. Noted treatment: roughly ten-day PBMC culture with coronavirus spike peptide pools or control peptides (ViraFEST assay). In germline, CDR1 is MNHNS, CDR2 SASEGT. Deletions cut 3 bases from V and 3 bases from J, with 9 bases between. The CDR3 covers 14 residues. Oncomine TCR Beta short-read sequencing was applied to DNA from cultured CD4+ T cells. TCRdb redid the calling of the PCR reads with MiXCR, one entry per CDR3 protein. The sample holds about 14,000 distinct CDR3 sequences, roughly 61% seen once. Sequenced sample: CD4+ T cells from blood, cultured in vitro. This receptor was obtained from a human donor who had recovered from COVID-19. This chain uses TRBV6-1 with TRBJ1-5; D gene ambiguous. Here the CDR3 DNA reads TGTGCCAGCAGTGAGGCCCCGGCCAATCAGCCCCAGCATTTT. This encodes CASSEAPANQPQHF.